The 32 T cell receptor beta chains below all came from one sample that was sequenced in a study of cytomegalovirus exposure and HLA in healthy donors. PCR primers comprised 60 Vbeta and 13 Jbeta primers. Clones were sequenced by immunoSEQ multiplex PCR, and TCRdb holds only the in-frame ones, with some missing. The sample has more than 110,000 clones, around 72% seen once. Sequencing input: PBMCs. The receptors derive from a woman in her thirties or forties in good health and CMV-seronegative.

This chain uses TRBV5-1 with TRBJ2-1; the D is unclear. With 5 bases removed from V and 2 bases from J, the gap between germline ends came to 14 bases. Per germline, CDR1 SGHRS and CDR2 YFSETQ. CDR3 length equals 15 residues. The CDR3 sequence: CASSLANAAYNEQFF. CDR3 coding DNA: TGCGCCAGCAGTTTAGCCAATGCGGCCTACAATGAGCAGTTCTTC.

Written as DNA, the CDR3 is TGTGCCAGTAGTGTCAGGGGGTTTGAAGAGACCCAGTACTTC. It is translated as CASSVRGFEETQYF. The chain links TRBV19 to TRBJ2-5; TRBD1 aligns across 7 bases. Germline CDR1 LNHDA, CDR2 SQIVND (reference sequence). This CDR3 contains 14 residues. After removal of 5 bases from V and 3 bases from J, the junction contained 6 bases not matched to a gene.

The CDR3 DNA reads as TGTGCCAGCAGCTTGGGGAGCGGCGGGGGGTCCATAGCGGATACGCAGTATTTT. Translation: CASSLGSGGGSIADTQYF. The chain is built from TRBV7-3 and TRBJ2-3; TRBD2 aligns across 8 bases. Germline CDR1 and CDR2: SGHTA and FQGTGA. Trimming took 3 bases from V and 6 from J; bases not matched to a gene: 17. This CDR3 is built from 18 residues.

The chain couples TRBV6-1 to TRBJ1-1; D is possibly TRBD1 (6 bases). Trimming cost V 6 bases and J 2 bases, with 13 bases left between them. Per germline, CDR1 MNHNS and CDR2 SASEGT. CDR3 length: 14 residues. Written as DNA, the CDR3 is TGTGCCAGCAGCCTAGACAGGATCAACACTGAAGCTTTCTTT. Translated, it gives CASSLDRINTEAFF.

This clone was counted a few times. The chain joins TRBV6-6 to TRBJ1-2; TRBD1 is a possible D gene (6 bases). With 7 bases removed from V and 3 bases from J, the gap between germline ends came to 6 bases. The CDR3 contains 11 residues. In germline, CDR1 is MNHNY, CDR2 SVGAGI (reference sequence). The CDR3, as DNA: TGTGCCAGCAACAGGGACTATGGCTACACCTTC. Its protein is CASNRDYGYTF.

The rearrangement joins TRBV2 to TRBJ2-3, with D possibly being TRBD2 (5 bases). Germline CDR1 and CDR2: SNHLY and FYNNEI. Trimming cost V 2 bases and J 1 base, with 7 bases left between them. CDR3 length: 14 residues. Here the CDR3 reads CASSERRGTDTQYF. CDR3 nucleotide sequence: TGTGCCAGCAGTGAACGGCGGGGCACAGATACGCAGTATTTT.

V usage is TRBV11-2 and J usage is TRBJ2-3; D gene uncertain. The CDR3 has 15 amino acids. Trimming took 0 bases from V and 1 from J, leaving 8 bases between them. CDR1 is SGHAT and CDR2 is FQNNGV in the germline V gene. CDR3 coding DNA: TGTGCCAGCAGCTTAGATCCGACACGCACAGATACGCAGTATTTT. It is translated as CASSLDPTRTDTQYF.

The CDR3 DNA reads TGTGCCAGCAGATCACCAAACAGGGCTGGAAACACCATATATTTT. It is translated as CASRSPNRAGNTIYF. The chain combines TRBV28 with TRBJ1-3; D perhaps matches TRBD1 (6 bases). CDR1 MDHEN and CDR2 SYDVKM come from the germline V gene. Trimming took off 6 bases at V and 2 bases at J, with 14 bases between the two ends. This CDR3 is built from 15 residues.

The chain carries TRBV7-9 and TRBJ1-6, with unresolved D. Trimming left V 1 base short and J 9 bases short, with 16 bases between. CDR1 is SEHNR, CDR2 FQNEAQ, per germline (reference sequence). The CDR3 sequence is 16 residues long. The DNA of the CDR3 is TGTGCCAGCAGCTTAGGAGGAGGTCGGGTGAGTTCACCCCTCCACTTT. It codes for CASSLGGGRVSSPLHF.

This rearrangement joins TRBV7-6 to TRBJ2-7, with a weak D call TRBD2 (6 bases). Germline lookup yields CDR1 SGHVS and CDR2 FNYEAQ. The CDR3 runs 16 residues. The V end was cut by 2 bases, the J end by 5 bases, with 19 bases between. In DNA form, the CDR3 reads TGTGCCAGCAGCTTATTTACAGGAGGGGAGGCGGACGAGCAGTACTTC. The encoded protein is CASSLFTGGEADEQYF.

The V gene is TRBV7-3, the J gene TRBJ1-3; 7 nucleotides match TRBD1. Germline CDR1 and CDR2: SGHTA and FQGTGA. This CDR3 is 14 amino acids long. Trimming at V came to 5 bases and at J to 2 bases, leaving 3 bases not matched to a gene. The DNA for the CDR3 is TGTGCCAGCAGCCCCGGGACAGCTGGAAACACCATATATTTT. Translation gives CASSPGTAGNTIYF.

This clone was seen only a few times. As DNA, the CDR3 is TGTGCCAGCAGCCAAGAGCGGGGGGCTGGAAACACCATATATTTT. Encoded protein: CASSQERGAGNTIYF. This sequence joins TRBV4-2 and TRBJ1-3; D is perhaps TRBD1 (5 bases). This CDR3 is built from 15 residues. Germline V lookup: CDR1 LGHNA, CDR2 YNFKEQ. The V end lost 0 bases, the J end lost 2 bases, and 8 bases lay between the germline ends.

The rearrangement joins TRBV9 to TRBJ1-1; D unresolved. The germline V gene has CDR1 SGDLS and CDR2 YYNGEE. This CDR3 is built from 14 residues. With 0 bases removed from V and 3 bases from J, the gap between germline ends came to 9 bases. CDR3 coding DNA: TGTGCCAGCAGCGTAGCCAGTCCCGACACTGAAGCTTTCTTT. Translated, it gives CASSVASPDTEAFF.

Details on this clone: A read error may produce the germline difference seen at one junction end. This rearrangement joins TRBV7-7 to TRBJ2-5, with 12 nucleotides matching TRBD1. The CDR3 runs 16 residues. Germline V gives CDR1 SSHAT, CDR2 FNYEAQ (reference sequence). CDR3 nucleotide sequence: TGTGCTAGCAGCACGGACTGGGACAGGGGGCGGGAGACCCAGTACTTC. It translates to CASSTDWDRGRETQYF.

The chain uses TRBV7-9 and TRBJ1-2, with 8 bases matching TRBD1. With 5 bases clipped from V and 2 bases from J, the junction kept 10 bases outside the gene matches. CDR3 length: 16 residues. Germline V gene data show CDR1 as SEHNR and CDR2 as FQNEAQ (reference sequence). The CDR3 is CASSRDRSARNYGYTF. As DNA, the CDR3 is TGTGCCAGCAGCCGGGACAGGAGCGCGAGGAACTATGGCTACACCTTC.

J is TRBJ1-4 and V is TRBV15; D is unresolved. CDR1 is LNHNV and CDR2 is YYDKDF in the germline V gene (reference sequence). Between the trimmed V and J ends, which lost 5 bases and 7 bases, there was a span of 23 bases. The CDR3 length is 17 residues. DNA for the CDR3: TGTGCCACCAGCCCCCATGGTTCGGGGAAAGAGTCTGAAAAACTGTTTTTT. It is translated as CATSPHGSGKESEKLFF.

The rearrangement joins TRBV5-6 to TRBJ1-2; TRBD1 might be the D (5 bases). The length of the CDR3 is 13 residues. Trimming shortened V by 5 bases and J by 6 bases, and 14 bases separated the two germline ends. Germline V lookup: CDR1 SGHDT, CDR2 YYEEEE. CDR3 nucleotides: TGTGCCAGCAGAAGTAATACAGGAGATGGCTACACCTTC. Its translation is CASRSNTGDGYTF.

The chain combines TRBV6-5 with TRBJ1-2; the D is unclear. The V end lost 6 bases, the J end lost 4 bases, and 12 bases lay between the germline ends. Germline V gene data show CDR1 as MNHEY and CDR2 as SVGAGI. The CDR3 length is 13 residues. The CDR3 loop is CASRTIEGYGYTF. The DNA of the CDR3 is TGTGCCAGCAGGACTATTGAGGGCTATGGCTACACCTTC.

V gene TRBV5-1 combines with J gene TRBJ2-3, with 13 bases identical to TRBD2. V lost 4 bases, J lost 1 base, and 3 bases stayed unmatched. Germline V gene data show CDR1 as SGHRS and CDR2 as YFSETQ. The CDR3 consists of 16 residues. The CDR3 coding sequence is TGCGCCAGCAGCGGTGGGACTAGCGGGGGCACAGATACGCAGTATTTT. Translation gives CASSGGTSGGTDTQYF.

J is TRBJ1-1 and V is TRBV28, with 9 nucleotides matching TRBD1. The germline CDR1 and CDR2 sequences are MDHEN and SYDVKM. This CDR3 is 15 amino acids long. V dropped 4 bases and J dropped 4; count of bases not matched to a gene: 7. CDR3 sequence: CASSSSGQGSTEAFF. CDR3 nucleotides: TGTGCCAGCAGTTCCTCGGGACAGGGCAGCACTGAAGCTTTCTTT.

The chain couples TRBV2 to TRBJ2-1; 11 bases line up with TRBD2. Germline trimming cut 7 bases from V and 2 bases from J; bases unmatched to any gene: 4. CDR1 SNHLY and CDR2 FYNNEI come from the germline V gene. There are 15 residues in the CDR3. The CDR3 sequence is CASTLSGGAYNEQFF. The CDR3 coding sequence is TGTGCCAGCACCCTTAGCGGGGGGGCCTACAATGAGCAGTTCTTC.

The chain employs TRBV6-1 and TRBJ1-1; weak D call: TRBD1 (5 bases). Looked up from germline, CDR1 is MNHNS and CDR2 is SASEGT. V lost 6 bases and J 4 bases, leaving 12 bases between the germline ends. This CDR3 spans 13 amino acids. The chain's CDR3 is CASSATGGTEAFF. CDR3 coding DNA: TGTGCCAGCAGCGCTACAGGTGGCACTGAAGCTTTCTTT.

V gene TRBV28 combines with J gene TRBJ1-1; TRBD1 matches 7 bases. The junction had 9 bases not matched to a gene; V was cut back by 5 bases and J by 3 bases. Germline CDR1 and CDR2: MDHEN and SYDVKM. There are 15 residues in the CDR3. The CDR3 nucleotides are TGTGCCAGCAGTCTCCAGACAGGGATTTACACTGAAGCTTTCTTT. This gives the protein CASSLQTGIYTEAFF.

The CDR3 DNA sequence: TGTGCCACCAGCAGCCAGGGTACTGAAGCTTTCTTT. It yields the protein CATSSQGTEAFF. The chain has TRBV15 and TRBJ1-1; TRBD1 might be the D (5 bases). Germline-derived CDR1 and CDR2 are LNHNV and YYDKDF (reference sequence). V shed 3 bases and J shed 5 bases, with 7 bases lying between them. This CDR3 spans 12 amino acids.

This chain connects TRBV28 to TRBJ1-2; D remains ambiguous. CDR3 length: 16 residues. V shed 4 bases and J shed 0 bases, with 15 bases lying between them. The V gene's germline CDR1 is MDHEN and CDR2 SYDVKM. The CDR3 loop reads CASSSPLWPSNYGYTF. CDR3 nucleotides: TGTGCCAGCAGTTCGCCTCTCTGGCCCTCTAACTATGGCTACACCTTC.

This chain links TRBV6-5 with TRBJ1-5; D remains unclear. From germline, CDR1 is MNHEY and CDR2 SVGAGI. Trimming took off 2 bases at V and 4 bases at J, with 6 bases between the two ends. The CDR3 spans 13 residues. The CDR3 here is CASSYARNQPQHF. CDR3 DNA sequence: TGTGCCAGCAGTTACGCCAGGAATCAGCCCCAGCATTTT.

The chain uses TRBV5-1 and TRBJ2-5, with D possibly matching TRBD1 (6 bases). Trimming shortened V by 0 bases and J by 1 base, and 13 bases separated the two germline ends. The length of the CDR3 is 16 residues. CDR1 and CDR2 (germline): SGHRS, YFSETQ. The CDR3 DNA reads TGCGCCAGCAGCTTGGAGCCCCAGGGGATCCAAGAGACCCAGTACTTC. It yields the protein CASSLEPQGIQETQYF.

V usage is TRBV5-1 and J usage is TRBJ1-1; D uncertain. This CDR3 spans 13 amino acids. Trimming took off 4 bases at V and 5 bases at J, with 12 bases between the two ends. CDR1 and CDR2 from the germline V gene are SGHRS and YFSETQ. The CDR3 region is CASSLGSRTEAFF. Written as DNA, the CDR3 is TGCGCCAGCAGCCTGGGGAGTAGGACTGAAGCTTTCTTT.

The chain couples TRBV7-2 to TRBJ1-1; 10 bases match TRBD1. The germline V gene has CDR1 SGHTA and CDR2 FQGNSA. Germline trimming cut 5 bases from V and 8 bases from J; bases unmatched to any gene: 5. CDR3 length equals 13 residues. CDR3 amino acids: CASSRPGQGEAFF. The CDR3 bases are TGTGCCAGCAGCCGACCGGGACAGGGGGAAGCTTTCTTT.

This chain joins TRBV19 and TRBJ1-5; tentative D call: TRBD1 (6 bases). Trimming pared 3 bases from V and 4 bases from J, leaving 10 bases between. Per the germline V gene, CDR1 is LNHDA and CDR2 is SQIVND (reference sequence). This CDR3 contains 14 residues. The CDR3 is CASSMTGYNQPQHF. The CDR3 DNA reads TGTGCCAGTAGTATGACAGGTTATAATCAGCCCCAGCATTTT.

For this clone: A junction boundary mismatches the germline segment, possibly from a read error. The chain employs TRBV7-9 and TRBJ2-1; no definite D call. Looked up from germline, CDR1 is SEHNR and CDR2 is FQNEAQ (reference sequence). The CDR3 consists of 17 residues. DNA for the CDR3: TGTTCCAGCAGCTTCAAGCAACAGTTTAGCTCCTACAATGAGCAGTTCTTC. It encodes CSSSFKQQFSSYNEQFF.

The chain employs TRBV4-1 and TRBJ2-4; 8 positions agree with TRBD1. CDR3 length equals 15 residues. CDR1 MGHRA and CDR2 YSYEKL come from the germline V gene. V lost 4 bases to trimming and J lost 6 bases; unmatched junction nucleotides: 8. The CDR3 DNA reads TGCGCCAGCAGCCTGCCAGGAGACAGGGGAAACATTCAGTACTTC. It yields the protein CASSLPGDRGNIQYF.